This T cell receptor (beta chain) is drawn from a study of cytomegalovirus exposure and HLA in healthy donors. Overall study results and limits: Productive rates of about 90% or about 30% were seen for most TCR beta V segments in an earlier analysis. The HLA-A and HLA-B alleles of most subjects were reportedly predicted accurately from TCR beta sequences.

Use of 60 Vbeta and 13 Jbeta primers characterized the PCR. Sequencing was performed with immunoSEQ multiplex PCR; in TCRdb, only in-frame clones are kept and a portion is missing. This sample carries about 130,000 clones, about 61% of them seen once, and the ten largest clones take 2% to 3%. Worth noting for this clone: Antigen specificity is unknown.

This TCR was sampled from a woman in her thirties or forties in good health and CMV-seronegative. The specimen was PBMCs.

The DNA for the CDR3 is TGTGCCAGTACAGGGAGACAGGCGCAATGGAGCTACACCTTC. Translated: CASTGRQAQWSYTF. J is TRBJ1-2 and V is TRBV19; TRBD1 is a possible D gene (6 bases). The CDR3 is 14 amino acids. CDR1 is LNHDA, CDR2 SQIVND, per germline (reference sequence). Trimming took 7 bases from V and 9 from J, leaving 21 bases between them.